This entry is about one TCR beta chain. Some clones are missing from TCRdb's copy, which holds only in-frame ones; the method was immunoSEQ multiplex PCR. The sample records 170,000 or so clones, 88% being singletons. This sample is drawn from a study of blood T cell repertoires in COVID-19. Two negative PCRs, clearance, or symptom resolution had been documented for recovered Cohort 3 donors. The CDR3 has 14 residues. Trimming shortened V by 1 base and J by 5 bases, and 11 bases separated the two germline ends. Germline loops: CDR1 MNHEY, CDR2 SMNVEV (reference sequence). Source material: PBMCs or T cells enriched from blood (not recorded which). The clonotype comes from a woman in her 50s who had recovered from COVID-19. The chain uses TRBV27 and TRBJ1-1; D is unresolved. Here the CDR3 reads CASSLLGVGTEAFF. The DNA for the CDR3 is TGTGCCAGCAGTTTATTGGGAGTTGGTACTGAAGCTTTCTTT.